This TCR beta chain was sequenced in a study of T-cell reconstitution after alpha-beta-depleted transplantation in children. The sample holds many counts of this clonotype. TCRbeta library preparation incorporated unique molecular identifiers. TCRdb reprocessed the PCR reads with MiXCR, giving one entry per CDR3 protein. The sample includes more than 150,000 distinct CDR3 sequences, roughly 7.5% of them seen just once. Germline assignment: CDR1 SGHRS and CDR2 YFSETQ. The CDR3 sequence is 13 residues long. V lost 6 bases to trimming and J lost 3 bases; unmatched junction nucleotides: 4. The input for sequencing was PBMCs from the stem cell graft donor, taken from the stem cell graft. This chain joins TRBV5-1 and TRBJ1-1, with 8 bases matching TRBD1. The clonotype comes from a human donor who donated a stem cell graft to a child with Wiskott-Aldrich syndrome. The CDR3 spells CASKTGEDTEAFF. The CDR3, as DNA: TGCGCCAGCAAGACAGGGGAGGACACTGAAGCTTTCTTT.